Detailed here is one T cell receptor (beta chain). The antigen is unknown. This entry belongs to a study of T cells in localized non-small cell lung cancer. General study results and limits: Among the top 100 tumor clones, a median around 57 appeared in adjacent lung.

Trimming left V 1 base short and J 5 bases short, with 9 bases between. The germline V gene encodes CDR1 SGHAT and CDR2 FQNNGV. This CDR3 is 13 amino acids long. Profiled with immunoSEQ multiplex PCR; TCRdb holds only in-frame clones, not every one. The table records 20,000 to 30,000 clones, less than 95% of them present only once. The specimen comprised peripheral blood, sampled before any cancer treatment. This TCR derives from an older female donor with stage II squamous cell lung carcinoma. This sequence joins TRBV11-2 and TRBJ2-7; D may be TRBD1 or TRBD2 (5 bases each). DNA for the CDR3: TGTGCCAGCAGCTTAGCGGGGCTAAACGAGCAGTACTTC. This codes for CASSLAGLNEQYF.